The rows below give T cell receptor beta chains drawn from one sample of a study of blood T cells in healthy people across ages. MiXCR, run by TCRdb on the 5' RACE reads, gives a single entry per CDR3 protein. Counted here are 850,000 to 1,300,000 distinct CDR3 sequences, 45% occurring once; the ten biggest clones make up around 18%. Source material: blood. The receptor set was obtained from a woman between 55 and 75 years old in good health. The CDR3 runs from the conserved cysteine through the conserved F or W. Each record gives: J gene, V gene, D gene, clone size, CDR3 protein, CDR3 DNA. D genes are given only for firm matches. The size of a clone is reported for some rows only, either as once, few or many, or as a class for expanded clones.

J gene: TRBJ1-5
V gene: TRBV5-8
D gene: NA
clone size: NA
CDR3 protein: CASSLGSGSYNQPQHF
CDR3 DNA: TGTGCCAGCAGCTTGGGTTCGGGATCTTACAATCAGCCCCAGCATTTT

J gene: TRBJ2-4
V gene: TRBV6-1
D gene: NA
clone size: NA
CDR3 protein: CASRPPGTASLGNIQYF
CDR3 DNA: TGTGCCAGCCGCCCCCCTGGGACGGCCTCTTTGGGAAACATTCAGTACTTC

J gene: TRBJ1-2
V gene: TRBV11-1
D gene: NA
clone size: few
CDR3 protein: CASSPRANNYGYTF
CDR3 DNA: TGTGCCAGCAGCCCAAGGGCCAATAACTATGGCTACACCTTC

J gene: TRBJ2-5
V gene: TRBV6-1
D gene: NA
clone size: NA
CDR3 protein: CASSTLLGRTETQYF
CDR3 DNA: TGTGCCAGCAGCACTTTACTTGGACGCACGGAGACCCAGTACTTC

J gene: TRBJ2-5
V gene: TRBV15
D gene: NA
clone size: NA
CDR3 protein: CATSRDHGSEETQYF
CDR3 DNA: TGTGCCACCAGCAGAGATCACGGGTCCGAGGAGACCCAGTACTTC

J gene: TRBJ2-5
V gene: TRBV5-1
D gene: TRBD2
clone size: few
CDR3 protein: CASSYRAGEVSSLYF
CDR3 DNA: TGCGCCAGCAGTTATAGAGCGGGAGAGGTCTCGAGTCTGTACTTC

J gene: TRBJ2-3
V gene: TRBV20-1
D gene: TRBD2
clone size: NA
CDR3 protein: CASSWTSGGTSTDTQYF
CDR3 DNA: TGTGCCAGTAGTTGGACTAGCGGGGGGACTAGCACAGATACGCAGTATTTT

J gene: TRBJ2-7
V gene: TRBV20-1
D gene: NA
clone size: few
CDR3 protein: CSASMNSSYEQYF
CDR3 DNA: TGCAGTGCTAGTATGAACAGCTCCTACGAGCAGTACTTC

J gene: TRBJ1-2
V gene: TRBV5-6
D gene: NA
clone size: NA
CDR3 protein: CASSTDRGAGYGYTF
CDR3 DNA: TGTGCCAGCAGTACGGACCGGGGGGCGGGCTATGGCTACACCTTC

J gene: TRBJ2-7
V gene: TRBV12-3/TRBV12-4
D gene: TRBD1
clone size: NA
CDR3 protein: CANSWSGQGALEPYEQYF
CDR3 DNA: TGTGCCAACAGTTGGTCCGGACAGGGTGCACTCGAACCCTACGAGCAGTACTTC

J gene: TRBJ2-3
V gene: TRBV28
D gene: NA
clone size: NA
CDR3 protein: CASSLPITSDTQYF
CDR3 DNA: TGTGCCAGCAGTTTACCAATTACCTCAGATACGCAGTATTTT

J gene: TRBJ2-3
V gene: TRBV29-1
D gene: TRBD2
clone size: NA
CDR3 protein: CSADRAGGVGDTQYF
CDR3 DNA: TGCAGCGCTGATAGGGCGGGAGGTGTCGGAGATACGCAGTATTTT

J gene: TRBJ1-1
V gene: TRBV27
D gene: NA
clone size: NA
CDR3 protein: CASSAGGRKTEAFF
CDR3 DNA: TGTGCCAGCAGTGCGGGGGGGCGGAAAACTGAAGCTTTCTTT

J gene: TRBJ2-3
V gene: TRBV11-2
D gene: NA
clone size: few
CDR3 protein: CASSLVGDLTDTQYF
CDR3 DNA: TGTGCCAGCAGCTTAGTCGGGGACTTAACAGATACGCAGTATTTT

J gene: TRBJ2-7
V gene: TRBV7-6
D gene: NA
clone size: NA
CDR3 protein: CASSLGGGRIVEQYF
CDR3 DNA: TGTGCCAGCAGCTTAGGTGGGGGGCGGATCGTGGAGCAGTACTTC

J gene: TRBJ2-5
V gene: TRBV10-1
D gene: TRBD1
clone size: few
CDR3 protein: CASSDPKQGAQETQYF
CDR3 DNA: TGCGCCAGCAGTGACCCCAAACAGGGGGCCCAAGAGACCCAGTACTTC

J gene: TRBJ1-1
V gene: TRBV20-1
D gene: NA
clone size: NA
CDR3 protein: CSATGGTPEAFF
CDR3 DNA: TGCAGTGCTACTGGGGGCACCCCTGAAGCTTTCTTT

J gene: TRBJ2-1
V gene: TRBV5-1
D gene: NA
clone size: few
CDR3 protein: CASSLSPGPKEQFF
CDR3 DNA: TGCGCCAGCAGCTTGTCTCCAGGGCCGAAGGAGCAGTTCTTC

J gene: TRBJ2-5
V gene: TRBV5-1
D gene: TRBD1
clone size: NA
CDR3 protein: CASSLGTGVPQETQYF
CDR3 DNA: TGCGCCAGCAGCTTGGGGACAGGGGTTCCTCAAGAGACCCAGTACTTC

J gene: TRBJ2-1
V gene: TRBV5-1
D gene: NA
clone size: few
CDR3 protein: CASSLAVGPRNEQFF
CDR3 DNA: TGCGCCAGCAGCTTGGCCGTGGGGCCGCGGAATGAGCAGTTCTTC